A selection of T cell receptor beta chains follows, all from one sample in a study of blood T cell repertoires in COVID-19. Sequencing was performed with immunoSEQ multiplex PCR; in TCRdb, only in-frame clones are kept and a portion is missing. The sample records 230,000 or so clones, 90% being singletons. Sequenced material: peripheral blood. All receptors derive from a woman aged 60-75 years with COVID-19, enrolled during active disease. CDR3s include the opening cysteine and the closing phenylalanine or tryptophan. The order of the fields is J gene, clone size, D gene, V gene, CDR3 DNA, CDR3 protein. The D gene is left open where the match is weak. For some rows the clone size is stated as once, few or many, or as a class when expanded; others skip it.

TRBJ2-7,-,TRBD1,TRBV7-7,TGTGCCAGCAGCGCCGACAGGGAAGGCGAGCAGTACTTC,CASSADREGEQYF
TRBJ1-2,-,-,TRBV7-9,TGTGCCAGCAGCCCGCGCACAGAGCTATATGGCTACACCTTC,CASSPRTELYGYTF
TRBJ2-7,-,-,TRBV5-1,TGCGCCAGCAGGGCGGACAGTTCCTACGAGCAGTACTTC,CASRADSSYEQYF
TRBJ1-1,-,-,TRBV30,TGTGCCTGGAGTGTCGGGAACAGCTTAGAAGCTTTCTTT,CAWSVGNSLEAFF
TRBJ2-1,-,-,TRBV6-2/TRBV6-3,TGTGCCAGCAGTTCGGACTCGTTCCCGTGGGAGCAGTTCTTC,CASSSDSFPWEQFF
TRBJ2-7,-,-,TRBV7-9,TGTGCCAGCAGCTTATTCGGGGATGCCGGGGACGAGCAGTACTTC,CASSLFGDAGDEQYF
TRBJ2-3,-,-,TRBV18,TGTGCCAGCTGGAGTGCCGCAGATACGCAGTATTTT,CASWSAADTQYF
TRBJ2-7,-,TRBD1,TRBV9,TGTGCCAGCAGCGGAGGGACAGCCAACTTCTACGAGCAGTACTTC,CASSGGTANFYEQYF
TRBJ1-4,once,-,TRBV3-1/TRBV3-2,TGTGCCAGCAGCCCACAGTCGACTAGGGGTGAAAAACTGTTTTTT,CASSPQSTRGEKLFF
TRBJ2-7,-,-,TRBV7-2,TGTGCCAGCAGCCGGACACAGGGACCCTACGAGCAGTACTTC,CASSRTQGPYEQYF
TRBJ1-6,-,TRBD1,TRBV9,TGTGCCAGCAGCGAAAAACAGGGGTCCTATAATTCACCCCTCCACTTT,CASSEKQGSYNSPLHF
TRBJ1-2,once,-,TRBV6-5,TGTGCCAGCAGACCGAGGAGCGGAAGGGACTATGGCTACACCTTC,CASRPRSGRDYGYTF
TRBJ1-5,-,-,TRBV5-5,TGTGCCAGCAGCCTGTCTGCAGGACAGCCCCAGCATTTT,CASSLSAGQPQHF
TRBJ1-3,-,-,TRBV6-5,TGTGCCACCTCCCCGAGGTTTTCCTCTGGAAACACCATATATTTT,CATSPRFSSGNTIYF
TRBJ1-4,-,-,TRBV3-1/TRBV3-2,TGTGCCAGCAGCCAAGACAGGGGCAGAAAACTGTTTTTT,CASSQDRGRKLFF
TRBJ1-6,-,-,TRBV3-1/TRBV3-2,TGTGCCAGCCGGGCAGGGGTTAATTCACCCCTCCACTTT,CASRAGVNSPLHF
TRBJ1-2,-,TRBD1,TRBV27,TGTGCCAGCAGTTTTGGGACAGCGGGCTACACCTTC,CASSFGTAGYTF
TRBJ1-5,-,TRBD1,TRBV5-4,TGTGCCAGCAGCTCGGGACAGGGTCAGCCCCAGCATTTT,CASSSGQGQPQHF
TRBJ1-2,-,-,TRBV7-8,TGTGCCAGCAGCCCCCGTGTCAGTCATGGCTACACCTTC,CASSPRVSHGYTF
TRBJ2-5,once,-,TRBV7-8,TGTGCCAGCAGCCGCGGACTAACCCAGTACTTC,CASSRGLTQYF
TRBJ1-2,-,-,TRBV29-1,TGCAGCGCCCGACCGGCGGTCTATGGCTACACCTTC,CSARPAVYGYTF
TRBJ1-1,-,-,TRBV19,TGTGCCAGTAGTATAAACAGGGAGGGCACTGAAGCTTTCTTT,CASSINREGTEAFF
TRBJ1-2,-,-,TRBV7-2,TGTGCCAGCAGCTTAGCGTGGCTCACCTATGGCTACACCTTC,CASSLAWLTYGYTF
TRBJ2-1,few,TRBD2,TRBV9,TGTGCCAGCAGCGTCGGCGGGGGGGCCGTCGATGAGCAGTTCTTC,CASSVGGGAVDEQFF
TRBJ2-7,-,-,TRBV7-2,TGTGCCAGCAGCATATATCCTGGCCCCTACGAGCAGTACTTC,CASSIYPGPYEQYF
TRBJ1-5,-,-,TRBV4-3,TGCGCCAGCAGCCAAAGTCCAGGGTTTAGTCAGCCCCAGCATTTT,CASSQSPGFSQPQHF
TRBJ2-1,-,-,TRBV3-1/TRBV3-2,TGTGCCAGTATGGGCGTAGCGGAGCAGTTCTTC,CASMGVAEQFF
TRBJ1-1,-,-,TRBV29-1,TGCAGCGTAGCCGACAGGCCGGACACTGAAGCTTTCTTT,CSVADRPDTEAFF
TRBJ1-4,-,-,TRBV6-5,TGTGCCAGCAGCCCGGTGAGAGCTAATGAAAAACTGTTTTTT,CASSPVRANEKLFF
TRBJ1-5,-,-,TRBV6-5,TGTGCCAGCAGCCGAACTAGATCGAGTCAGCCCCAGCATTTT,CASSRTRSSQPQHF
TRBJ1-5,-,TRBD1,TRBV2,TGTGCCAGCAGTCCATACAGGGGGAAGGATCAGCCCCAGCATTTT,CASSPYRGKDQPQHF
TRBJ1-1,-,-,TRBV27,TGTGCCAGCTCAGTGGGGGCCGGCAGCACTGAAGCTTTCTTT,CASSVGAGSTEAFF
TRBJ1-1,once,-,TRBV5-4,TGTGCCAGCAGCTTGGGGCCGGGGGTGGCGAATGAAGCTTTCTTT,CASSLGPGVANEAFF
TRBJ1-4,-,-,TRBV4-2,TGTGCCAGCAGCCGAGTGACAGGTTCTGGAGAAAAACTGTTTTTT,CASSRVTGSGEKLFF
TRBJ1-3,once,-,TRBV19,TGTGCCAGTAGTAGAGCCGGACAGACAAACTCTGGAAACACCATATATTTT,CASSRAGQTNSGNTIYF
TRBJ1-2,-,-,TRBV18,TGTGCCAGCTCACCACCGGACAATTTCTATGGCTACACCTTC,CASSPPDNFYGYTF
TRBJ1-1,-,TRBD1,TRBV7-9,TGTGCCAGCAGCTCTCCGGGACAGGGGAACACTGAAGCTTTCTTT,CASSSPGQGNTEAFF
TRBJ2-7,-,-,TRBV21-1,TGTGCCAGCGGCACAAACCGGGACAGGCCACCGAGGGACTCCTACGAGCAGTACTTC,CASGTNRDRPPRDSYEQYF
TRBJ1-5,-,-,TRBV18,TGTGCCAGCTCACCAAGCCCTCCATTGTCCAATCAGCCCCAGCATTTT,CASSPSPPLSNQPQHF
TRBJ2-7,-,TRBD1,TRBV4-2,TGTGCCAGCAGCCTCTGGACAGGGAACGAGCAGTACTTC,CASSLWTGNEQYF
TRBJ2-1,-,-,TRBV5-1,TGCGCCAGCAGCACGGTTTTCCGAGGAAACTACAATGAGCAGTTCTTC,CASSTVFRGNYNEQFF
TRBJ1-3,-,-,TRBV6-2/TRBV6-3,TGTGCCAGCAGTGGACAGCCCTTATTCGGAAACACCATATATTTT,CASSGQPLFGNTIYF
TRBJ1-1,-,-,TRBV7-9,TGTGCCAGCAGCCGTTCCTTGAACACTGAAGCTTTCTTT,CASSRSLNTEAFF
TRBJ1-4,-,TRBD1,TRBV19,TGTGCCAGTACCAAGGACAGGGAGTTTGAAAAACTGTTTTTT,CASTKDREFEKLFF
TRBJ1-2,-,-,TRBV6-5,TGTGCCAGCGAGGATTATCGGAGGGTTTTCGGCTACACCTTC,CASEDYRRVFGYTF